Listed below are T cell receptor beta chains from one sample, sequenced in a study of T cells after yellow fever vaccination. TCRdb independently ran MiXCR on the 5' RACE reads; one entry per CDR3 protein. The repertoire has around 250,000 distinct CDR3 sequences, about 5% of them found once; the top ten carry around 3.5%. The sequencing used CD4+ T cells sorted from PBMCs, collected on the day of the yellow fever booster vaccination. The receptors come from a man aged 18 to 35 who received the YFV17D yellow fever vaccine. Both conserved end residues are part of each CDR3. The D gene is left open where the match is weak. Clone sizes are given selectively: once, few, many, or a class where the clone is expanded.

>few|TRBV10-3|TRBJ2-3|14|NA
TGTGCCATCAGGGTCGGGACCTCCACAGATACGCAGTATTTT
CAIRVGTSTDTQYF
>many|TRBV9|TRBJ2-2|16|NA
TGTGCCAGCAGCCCCACTGCCCTGCAGGGGACCGGGGAGCTGTTTTTT
CASSPTALQGTGELFF
>few|TRBV6-6|TRBJ1-5|14|TRBD1
TGTGCCAGCAGTTACTCGACAGGGAGTCAGCCCCAGCATTTT
CASSYSTGSQPQHF
>NA|TRBV20-1|TRBJ1-5|14|NA
TGCAGTGCGGCAGGGACCTTTGGGGATCAGCCCCAGCATTTT
CSAAGTFGDQPQHF
>many|TRBV20-1|TRBJ1-5|15|NA
TGCAGTGCTAGAGATTCTGGCAGGCGTAGGCAGCCCCAGCATTTT
CSARDSGRRRQPQHF
>many|TRBV7-9|TRBJ2-5|14|NA
TGTGCCAGCAGCTCCGGACTGACGGTGGAGACCCAGTACTTC
CASSSGLTVETQYF
>few|TRBV9|TRBJ1-2|15|NA
TGTGCCAGCAGCCACCCGGGGGGGGCTGGCTATGGCTACACCTTC
CASSHPGGAGYGYTF
>few|TRBV12-3/TRBV12-4|TRBJ1-4|16|NA
TGTGCCAGCAGTCCGGACCCCCTCCGGTCTTTGGGAAAACTGTTTTTT
CASSPDPLRSLGKLFF
>few|TRBV5-6|TRBJ2-5|16|TRBD1
TGTGCCAGCAGGCGGCGACTACAGGGGGCGGGTGAGACCCAGTACTTC
CASRRRLQGAGETQYF
>many|TRBV28|TRBJ1-1|11|NA
TGTGCCAGCAGGACATTGTCTCAAGCTTTCTTT
CASRTLSQAFF
>NA|TRBV4-3|TRBJ2-7|13|TRBD1
TGCGCCAGCAGCCATACAGGGGGCCACGAGCAGTACTTC
CASSHTGGHEQYF
>NA|TRBV20-1|TRBJ1-4|14|NA
TGCAGTGCCCCGGGCCAGCCATCTAATGAAAAACTGTTTTTT
CSAPGQPSNEKLFF
>few|TRBV29-1|TRBJ2-3|15|TRBD2
TGCAGCGTTGAACCCCCGGGGGGGCGTTCAGATACGCAGTATTTT
CSVEPPGGRSDTQYF
>few|TRBV5-5|TRBJ1-1|13|TRBD1
TGTGCCAGCAGTAAGGACAGGTCCACTGAAGCTTTCTTT
CASSKDRSTEAFF
>NA|TRBV12-3/TRBV12-4|TRBJ2-7|14|TRBD1
TGTGCCAGCAGCCGCGACAGGGGATACTACGAGCAGTACTTC
CASSRDRGYYEQYF
>NA|TRBV2|TRBJ2-1|15|NA
TGTGCCAGCAGTGAAGGGCAGGTCTCCTACAATGAGCAGTTCTTC
CASSEGQVSYNEQFF
>few|TRBV28|TRBJ2-4|17|NA
TGTGCCAGCAGTCCAGGACAGAAACCCTTAGCCAAAAACATTCAGTACTTC
CASSPGQKPLAKNIQYF
>few|TRBV9|TRBJ2-1|15|TRBD1
TGTGCCAGCAGCGTACGAACAGGGGCTAACAATGAGCAGTTCTTC
CASSVRTGANNEQFF
>few|TRBV4-3|TRBJ2-1|15|NA
TGCGCCAGCAGCCAAGATCCCTATTTAGGAGCTGAGCAGTTCTTC
CASSQDPYLGAEQFF
>NA|TRBV6-2/TRBV6-3|TRBJ1-2|17|TRBD1
TGTGCCAGCAGTTACTCCGGGACAGGGATAACTAACTATGGCTACACCTTC
CASSYSGTGITNYGYTF
>NA|TRBV25-1|TRBJ2-2|14|NA
TGTGCCAGCAGATCAGCGGGGAACACCGGGGAGCTGTTTTTT
CASRSAGNTGELFF
>few|TRBV20-1|TRBJ2-3|16|TRBD1
TGCAGTGCTAGGGATCCTCGACAGGGGAGGACAGATACGCAGTATTTT
CSARDPRQGRTDTQYF
>many|TRBV4-1|TRBJ1-4|14|NA
TGCGCCAGCAGCCAACAGGGGCGGGATGAAAAACTGTTTTTT
CASSQQGRDEKLFF
>NA|TRBV10-1|TRBJ2-1|13|TRBD2
TGCGCCAGCAGTGAGTCGGGGGGGAATGAGCAGTTCTTC
CASSESGGNEQFF
>few|TRBV20-1|TRBJ2-3|14|TRBD2
TGCAGTGAAGGACTAGCGGGGCGCACAGATACGCAGTATTTT
CSEGLAGRTDTQYF
>few|TRBV10-3|TRBJ1-5|15|TRBD1
TGTGCCATCAGTGAGAGGGGGACAGGGGTTGAGCCCCAGCATTTT
CAISERGTGVEPQHF
>NA|TRBV7-2|TRBJ2-3|14|NA
TGTGCCAGCAGCCGGGGGCTCCTCACAGATACGCAGTATTTT
CASSRGLLTDTQYF
>many|TRBV7-2|TRBJ1-1|13|NA
TGTGCCAGCAGCTTCTCGGTGAACACTGAAGCTTTCTTT
CASSFSVNTEAFF
>few|TRBV4-3|TRBJ1-4|15|TRBD1
TGCGCCAGCAGCCATACAGGGGGAACTAATGAAAAACTGTTTTTT
CASSHTGGTNEKLFF
>many|TRBV7-2|TRBJ2-1|15|NA
TGTGCCAGCAGCTTAGGGCCGATAACCTACAATGAGCAGTTCTTC
CASSLGPITYNEQFF
>NA|TRBV27|TRBJ2-3|15|TRBD2
TGTGCCACCAGAGGGGTGGGGAGGGAGCCAGATACGCAGTATTTT
CATRGVGREPDTQYF
>NA|TRBV29-1|TRBJ2-5|10|NA
TGCAGCGTTGAGCGAGAGACCCAGTACTTC
CSVERETQYF
>many|TRBV4-3|TRBJ2-2|15|NA
TGCGCCAGCAGCCAAGAAATAACTTACACCGGGGAGCTGTTTTTT
CASSQEITYTGELFF
>NA|TRBV13|TRBJ2-5|15|NA
TGTGCCAGCAGCCTCGATCAGGGTTTACAAGAGACCCAGTACTTC
CASSLDQGLQETQYF
>NA|TRBV5-1|TRBJ1-1|16|TRBD1
TGCGCCAGCAGCTTCCGACAGGGGGCCATGAACACTGAAGCTTTCTTT
CASSFRQGAMNTEAFF
>few|TRBV24-1|TRBJ2-1|16|TRBD2
TGTGCCACCAGTGCTAGCGGGGGGGCATCCTACAATGAGCAGTTCTTC
CATSASGGASYNEQFF
>few|TRBV29-1|TRBJ1-1|12|TRBD1
TGCAGCGTGGACAGGGGAGGGACTGAAGCTTTCTTT
CSVDRGGTEAFF